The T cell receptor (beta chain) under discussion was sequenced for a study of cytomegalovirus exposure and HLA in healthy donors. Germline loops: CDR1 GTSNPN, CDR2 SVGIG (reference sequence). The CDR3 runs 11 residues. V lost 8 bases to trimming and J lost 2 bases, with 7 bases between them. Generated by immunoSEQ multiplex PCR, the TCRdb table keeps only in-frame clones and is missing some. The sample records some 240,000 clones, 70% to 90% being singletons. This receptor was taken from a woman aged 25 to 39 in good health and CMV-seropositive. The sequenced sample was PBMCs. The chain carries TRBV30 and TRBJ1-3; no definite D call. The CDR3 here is CAKEAGNTIYF. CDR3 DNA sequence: TGTGCCAAAGAGGCTGGAAACACCATATATTTT.